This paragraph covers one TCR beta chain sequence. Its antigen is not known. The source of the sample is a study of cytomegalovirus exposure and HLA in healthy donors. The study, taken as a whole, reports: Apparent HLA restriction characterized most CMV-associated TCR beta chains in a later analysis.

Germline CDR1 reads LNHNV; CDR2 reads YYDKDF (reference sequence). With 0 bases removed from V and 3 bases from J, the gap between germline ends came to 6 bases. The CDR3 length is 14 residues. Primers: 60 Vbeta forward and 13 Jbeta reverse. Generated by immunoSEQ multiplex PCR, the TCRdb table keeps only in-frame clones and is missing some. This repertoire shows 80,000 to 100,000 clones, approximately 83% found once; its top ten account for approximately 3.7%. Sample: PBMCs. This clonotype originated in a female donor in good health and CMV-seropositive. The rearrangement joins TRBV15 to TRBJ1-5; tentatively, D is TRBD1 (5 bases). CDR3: CATSRDRVNQPQHF. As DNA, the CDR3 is TGTGCCACCAGCAGAGACAGGGTCAATCAGCCCCAGCATTTT.